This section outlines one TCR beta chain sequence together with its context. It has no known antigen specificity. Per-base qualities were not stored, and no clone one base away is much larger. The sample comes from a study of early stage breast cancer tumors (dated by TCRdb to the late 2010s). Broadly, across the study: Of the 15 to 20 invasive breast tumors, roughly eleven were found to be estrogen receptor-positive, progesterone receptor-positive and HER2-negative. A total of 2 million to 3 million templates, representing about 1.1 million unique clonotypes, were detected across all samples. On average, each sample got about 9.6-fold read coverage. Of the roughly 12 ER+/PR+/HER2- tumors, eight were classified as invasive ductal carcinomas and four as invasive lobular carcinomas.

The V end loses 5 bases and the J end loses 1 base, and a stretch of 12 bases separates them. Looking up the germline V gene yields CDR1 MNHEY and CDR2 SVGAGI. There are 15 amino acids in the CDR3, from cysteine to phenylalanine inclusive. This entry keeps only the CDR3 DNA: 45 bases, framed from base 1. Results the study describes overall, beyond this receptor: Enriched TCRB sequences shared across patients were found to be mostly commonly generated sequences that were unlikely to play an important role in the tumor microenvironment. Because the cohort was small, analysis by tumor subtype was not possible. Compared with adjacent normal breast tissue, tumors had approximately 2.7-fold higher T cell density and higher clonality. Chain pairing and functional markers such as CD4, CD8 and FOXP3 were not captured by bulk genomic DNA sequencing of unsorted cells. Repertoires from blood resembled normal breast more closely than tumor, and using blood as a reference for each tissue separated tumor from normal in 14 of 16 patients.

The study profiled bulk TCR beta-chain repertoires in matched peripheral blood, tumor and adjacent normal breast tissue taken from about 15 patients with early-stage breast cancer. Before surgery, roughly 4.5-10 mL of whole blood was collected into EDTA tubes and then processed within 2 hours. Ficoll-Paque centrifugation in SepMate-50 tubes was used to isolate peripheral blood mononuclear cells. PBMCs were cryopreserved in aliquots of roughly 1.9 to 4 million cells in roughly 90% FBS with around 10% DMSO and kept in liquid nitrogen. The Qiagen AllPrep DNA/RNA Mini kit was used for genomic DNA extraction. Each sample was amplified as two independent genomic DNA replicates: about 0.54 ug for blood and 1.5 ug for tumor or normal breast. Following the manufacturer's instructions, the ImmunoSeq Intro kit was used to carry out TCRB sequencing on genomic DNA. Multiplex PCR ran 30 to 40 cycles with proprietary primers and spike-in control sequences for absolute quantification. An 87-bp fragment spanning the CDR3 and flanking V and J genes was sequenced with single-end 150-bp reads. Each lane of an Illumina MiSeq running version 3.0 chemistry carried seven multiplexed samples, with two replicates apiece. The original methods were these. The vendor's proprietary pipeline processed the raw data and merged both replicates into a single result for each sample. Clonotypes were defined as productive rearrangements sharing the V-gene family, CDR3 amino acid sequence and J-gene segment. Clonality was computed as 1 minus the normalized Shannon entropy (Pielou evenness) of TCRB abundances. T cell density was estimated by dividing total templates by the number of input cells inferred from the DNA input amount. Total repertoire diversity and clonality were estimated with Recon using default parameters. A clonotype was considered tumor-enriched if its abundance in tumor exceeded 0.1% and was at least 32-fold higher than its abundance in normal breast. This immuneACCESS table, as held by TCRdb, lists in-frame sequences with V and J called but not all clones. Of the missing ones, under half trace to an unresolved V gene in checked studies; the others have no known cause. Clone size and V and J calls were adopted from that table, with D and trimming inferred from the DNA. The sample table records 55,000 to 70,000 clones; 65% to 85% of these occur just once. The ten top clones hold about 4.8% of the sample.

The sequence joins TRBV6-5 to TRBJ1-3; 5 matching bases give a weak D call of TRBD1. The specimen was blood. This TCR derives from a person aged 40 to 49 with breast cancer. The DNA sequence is TGTGCCAGCAGTCAGGGACGGAATTCTGGAAACACCATATATTTT. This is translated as CASSQGRNSGNTIYF.